These T cell receptor beta chains were read from a single sample in a study of blood T cell repertoires in COVID-19. Sequencing used immunoSEQ multiplex PCR; TCRdb keeps in-frame clones, though not all of them. Of around 130,000 clones listed, about 88% were seen once; the top ten hold around 4.6%. Sequencing was performed on peripheral blood. The receptors shown here come from a man aged 55 to 70 with COVID-19, enrolled during active disease. Each CDR3 is given with its conserved first and last residue. D genes are given only for firm matches. The size field is filled for only some rows; it gives once, few, many or a size class.

D | J | V | size | DNA | CDR3
- | TRBJ1-4 | TRBV27 | - | TGTGCCAGCAGTCAGACTAGCGGGTTTAATGAAAAACTGTTTTTT | CASSQTSGFNEKLFF
TRBD1 | TRBJ1-2 | TRBV28 | - | TGTGCCAGCAGTAAACCGGGACAGGGAGAGTATGGCTACACCTTC | CASSKPGQGEYGYTF
- | TRBJ2-7 | TRBV7-2 | - | TGTGCCAGCAGCCTCCGGGGGAGGAGCGACATCTACGAGCAGTACTTC | CASSLRGRSDIYEQYF
TRBD2 | TRBJ2-1 | TRBV11-3 | - | TGTGCCAGCAGCTCCCTAGCGGGAGCGGTTAGTGAGCAGTTCTTC | CASSSLAGAVSEQFF
- | TRBJ1-2 | TRBV19 | - | TGTGCCAGTAGTATAGATCGGACTTATGGCTACACCTTC | CASSIDRTYGYTF
TRBD2 | TRBJ2-1 | TRBV5-4 | - | TGTGCCAGCAGCTTGTTCGGGACTACCTCCTACAATGAGCAGTTCTTC | CASSLFGTTSYNEQFF
TRBD2 | TRBJ2-2 | TRBV19 | - | TGTGCCAGTAGTAGACTAGCGGGAGGATCCACCGGGGAGCTGTTTTTT | CASSRLAGGSTGELFF
- | TRBJ1-1 | TRBV19 | once | TGTGCCAGTAGTATCGACACTGAAGCTTTCTTT | CASSIDTEAFF
- | TRBJ2-7 | TRBV13 | few | TGTGCCAGCAGCCTCGCCTTAGCCTACGAGCAGTACTTC | CASSLALAYEQYF
TRBD2 | TRBJ2-7 | TRBV18 | - | TGTGCCAGCTCATGGGGGCGGGAGGCCTACGAGCAGTACTTC | CASSWGREAYEQYF
TRBD2 | TRBJ2-2 | TRBV7-9 | - | TGTGCCAGCAGGCCGGGACTAGCGAACACCGGGGAGCTGTTTTTT | CASRPGLANTGELFF
- | TRBJ1-1 | TRBV15 | - | TGTGCCACCAGCAGAGATAAGGGGGTCACTGAAGCTTTCTTT | CATSRDKGVTEAFF
- | TRBJ2-6 | TRBV5-1 | once | TGCGCCAGCAGCTTGGACAGGCTGATTGCTGGGGCCAACGTCCTGACTTTC | CASSLDRLIAGANVLTF
TRBD2 | TRBJ2-1 | TRBV20-1 | - | TGCAGTGCCAGCGGGGACAATGAGCAGTTCTTC | CSASGDNEQFF
TRBD2 | TRBJ2-2 | TRBV30 | few | TGTGCCTGGAGATGGGAAGCGGGAGGGCCAGTGAACACCGGGGAGCTGTTTTTT | CAWRWEAGGPVNTGELFF
- | TRBJ2-1 | TRBV9 | many | TGTGCCAGCAGCGTTGGGTACAGAACCTACAATGAGCAGTTCTTC | CASSVGYRTYNEQFF
- | TRBJ2-1 | TRBV5-4 | - | TGTGCCAGCAGCTTGGCCCTGGGGAGCTCCTACAATGAGCAGTTCTTC | CASSLALGSSYNEQFF
TRBD2 | TRBJ2-1 | TRBV5-5 | - | TGTGCCAGCAGCTTGGCCGGGACTAGCGGGTGGAATGAGCAGTTCTTC | CASSLAGTSGWNEQFF
- | TRBJ2-1 | TRBV11-2 | - | TGTGCCAGCAGCTTTTTGACAGAGTACAATGAGCAGTTCTTC | CASSFLTEYNEQFF
TRBD2 | TRBJ2-3 | TRBV13 | - | TGTGCCAGCAGCCCTCGACTAGCGGGAGGCCCAGATACGCAGTATTTT | CASSPRLAGGPDTQYF
TRBD1 | TRBJ1-2 | TRBV2 | - | TGTGCCAGCTCCGGGACAGGGACTTATGATGGCTACACCTTC | CASSGTGTYDGYTF
- | TRBJ1-1 | TRBV19 | - | TGTGCCAGTAGTATAGATGGGGGGGGGACACACACTGAAGCTTTCTTT | CASSIDGGGTHTEAFF
- | TRBJ2-3 | TRBV5-1 | - | TGCGCCAGCAGCGCCCGCCCCTACGACGGAGCTAGCACAGATACGCAGTATTTT | CASSARPYDGASTDTQYF
- | TRBJ1-2 | TRBV4-1 | - | TGCGCCAGCAGCCAAGGGGTTGGCGTGACTGCAGGGGCCTATGGCTACACCTTC | CASSQGVGVTAGAYGYTF
TRBD1 | TRBJ1-1 | TRBV19 | - | TGTGCCAGTAGTGAGGGACAGGGGATTACTGAAGCTTTCTTT | CASSEGQGITEAFF
- | TRBJ2-1 | TRBV5-5 | - | TGTGCCAGCAGCTTGGGGAGTACTGGTAGCTACAATGAGCAGTTCTTC | CASSLGSTGSYNEQFF
- | TRBJ1-1 | TRBV7-2 | - | TGTGCCAGCAGCCAGGGGCAGTCTGAAGCTTTCTTT | CASSQGQSEAFF
- | TRBJ2-7 | TRBV5-5 | medium-sized | TGTGCCAGCAGCTTGGCTCGGGGGGCGAACTACGAGCAGTACTTC | CASSLARGANYEQYF
TRBD1 | TRBJ2-7 | TRBV25-1 | - | TGTGCCAGCAGAGCAACAGGGGATCCCTCCTACGAGCAGTACTTC | CASRATGDPSYEQYF
- | TRBJ1-2 | TRBV19 | - | TGTGCCAGTAGTAGGGACACATCCCTCTATGGCTACACCTTC | CASSRDTSLYGYTF
- | TRBJ1-1 | TRBV10-3 | once | TGTGCCATCAGTCCTGCGGATTCGCTTGCCGACACTGAAGCTTTCTTT | CAISPADSLADTEAFF
TRBD2 | TRBJ2-3 | TRBV5-1 | - | TGCGCCAGCAGCTCCCGGACTAGCGGGAGTAGCACAGATACGCAGTATTTT | CASSSRTSGSSTDTQYF
- | TRBJ1-1 | TRBV10-1 | - | TGCGCCAGCAGTCCGGGGAACACTGAAGCTTTCTTT | CASSPGNTEAFF
TRBD2 | TRBJ2-3 | TRBV28 | - | TGTGCCAGCAGGGGGACTAGCGGGAGTGGGGTAGATACGCAGTATTTT | CASRGTSGSGVDTQYF
TRBD1 | TRBJ1-5 | TRBV19 | - | TGTGCCAGTAGTATAGGCGCGACAGGGGGCCTAATAAGCAATCAGCCCCAGCATTTT | CASSIGATGGLISNQPQHF
TRBD1 | TRBJ1-2 | TRBV11-2 | - | TGTGCCAGCAGCCGTTATATGCAGGGGGCGCTTTATGGCTACACCTTC | CASSRYMQGALYGYTF
TRBD1 | TRBJ1-1 | TRBV7-2 | - | TGTGCCAGCAGCTTAGCGGGACAGGATCACACTGAAGCTTTCTTT | CASSLAGQDHTEAFF
TRBD2 | TRBJ2-1 | TRBV19 | - | TGTGCCAGCGCACGGACTAGCGGGGGCCGCTACAATGAGCAGTTCTTC | CASARTSGGRYNEQFF
TRBD1 | TRBJ1-2 | TRBV29-1 | - | TGCAGCGCAACGGGACAGCCAGGGGGCTACACCTTC | CSATGQPGGYTF
TRBD1 | TRBJ2-5 | TRBV5-4 | - | TGTGCCAGCAGCTCCAGACAGGGCAAGACCCAGTACTTC | CASSSRQGKTQYF
TRBD2 | TRBJ2-4 | TRBV4-1 | - | TGCGCCAGCAGCCAAGGTCCTAGCGGGTACCAAACAGCCAAAAACATTCAGTACTTC | CASSQGPSGYQTAKNIQYF
- | TRBJ2-1 | TRBV11-3 | - | TGTGCCAGCAGCTTCAGAGACGGGTCTTACAATGAGCAGTTCTTC | CASSFRDGSYNEQFF
- | TRBJ1-3 | TRBV11-3 | - | TGTGCCAGCAGCCCGGACGGGGGCTCTGGAAACACCATATATTTT | CASSPDGGSGNTIYF
- | TRBJ2-7 | TRBV25-1 | - | TGTGCCAGCAGTGAATACCCAGGGGAAGACTACGAGCAGTACTTC | CASSEYPGEDYEQYF
- | TRBJ2-3 | TRBV28 | - | TGTGCCATAGGCCCGGGGTTCAGCACAGATACGCAGTATTTT | CAIGPGFSTDTQYF
- | TRBJ2-1 | TRBV4-1 | - | TGCGCCAGCAGCCAAGTGACAGTTGGTGAGCAGTTCTTC | CASSQVTVGEQFF
- | TRBJ2-7 | TRBV7-2 | - | TGTGCCAGCAGCCGCCCCGGGGACGAGCAGTACTTC | CASSRPGDEQYF
TRBD1 | TRBJ2-5 | TRBV7-9 | - | TGTGCCAGCAGCCCCCGGGACAGCGAGGCAGAGACCCAGTACTTC | CASSPRDSEAETQYF
TRBD2 | TRBJ2-1 | TRBV2 | - | TGTGCCAGCAGTGGGGGGGGAGATGGTAACAATGAGCAGTTCTTC | CASSGGGDGNNEQFF
- | TRBJ1-3 | TRBV7-8 | few | TGTGCCAGCAGCTTAGTTCCGGGACATACTGGAAACACCATATATTTT | CASSLVPGHTGNTIYF
- | TRBJ1-1 | TRBV29-1 | - | TGCAGCGTTGCGAGGGACACTGAAGCTTTCTTT | CSVARDTEAFF
- | TRBJ2-7 | TRBV9 | - | TGTGCCAGCAGCGTAGAAGGAGCAGAGGACGAGCAGTACTTC | CASSVEGAEDEQYF
TRBD2 | TRBJ2-3 | TRBV24-1 | - | TGTGCCACCAGTGGTCCCCGGGGGGGACTCACAGATACGCAGTATTTT | CATSGPRGGLTDTQYF
TRBD1 | TRBJ1-2 | TRBV5-6 | - | TGTGCCAGCAGCTTTGGGACAGGGGACTATGGCTACACCTTC | CASSFGTGDYGYTF
- | TRBJ2-6 | TRBV28 | - | TGTGCCAGCAGTTTACGCAGGTTCTCTGGGGCCAACGTCCTGACTTTC | CASSLRRFSGANVLTF
TRBD2 | TRBJ2-3 | TRBV27 | - | TGTGCCAGCAGTTCCACGGGGAGGGGAACAGATACGCAGTATTTT | CASSSTGRGTDTQYF
TRBD1 | TRBJ1-3 | TRBV5-1 | once | TGCGCCAGCAGCCCCGGGACAGGTTGGGGGGACACCATATATTTT | CASSPGTGWGDTIYF
TRBD1 | TRBJ1-2 | TRBV5-1 | - | TGCGCCAGCAGCTTTGGACAGGGAAAGGGCTATGGCTACACCTTC | CASSFGQGKGYGYTF
- | TRBJ2-5 | TRBV7-7 | - | TGTGCTAGCAGCTTTTCAGCGGGTCAAGAGACCCAGTACTTC | CASSFSAGQETQYF
- | TRBJ2-2 | TRBV19 | - | TGTGCCAGTAGTATAGGTTGGGCGCTAGCTGACACCGGGGAGCTGTTTTTT | CASSIGWALADTGELFF